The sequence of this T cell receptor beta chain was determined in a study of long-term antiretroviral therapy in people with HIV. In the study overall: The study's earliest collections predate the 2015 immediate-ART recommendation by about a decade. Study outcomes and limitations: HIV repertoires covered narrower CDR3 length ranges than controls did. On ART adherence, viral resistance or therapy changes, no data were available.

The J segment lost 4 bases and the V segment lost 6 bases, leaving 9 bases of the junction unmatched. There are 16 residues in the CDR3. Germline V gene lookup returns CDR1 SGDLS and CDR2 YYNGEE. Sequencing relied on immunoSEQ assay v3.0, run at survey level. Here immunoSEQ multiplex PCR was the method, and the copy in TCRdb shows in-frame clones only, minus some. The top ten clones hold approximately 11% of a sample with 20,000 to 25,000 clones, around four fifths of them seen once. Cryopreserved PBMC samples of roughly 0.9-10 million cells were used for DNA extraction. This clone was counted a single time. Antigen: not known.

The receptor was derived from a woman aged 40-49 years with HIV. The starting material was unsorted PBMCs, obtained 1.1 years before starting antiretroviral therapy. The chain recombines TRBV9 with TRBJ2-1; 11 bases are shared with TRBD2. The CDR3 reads CASTLGGLAVYNEQFF. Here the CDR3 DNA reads TGTGCCAGCACCTTAGGGGGACTAGCGGTTTACAATGAGCAGTTCTTC.